This T cell receptor beta chain emerged from a study of T cells after yellow fever vaccination. Study-level results: Post-booster repertoires contained most primary-vaccination clones again (about 95% CD4, 88% CD8). Researchers report a weaker secondary response that nonetheless peaked faster, day 5 versus 15.

CDR3 length: 12 residues. Trimming pared 5 bases from V and 6 bases from J, leaving 11 bases between. Germline V gives CDR1 MNHEY, CDR2 SVGAGI. This clonotype came up many times. Synthesis of TCR cDNA relied on 5'RACE template switching, which attached a universal primer site and UMIs. TCRdb reanalysed the 5' RACE reads using MiXCR and keeps one entry per CDR3 protein. Of 12,000 to 15,000 distinct CDR3 sequences in the sample, 6% to 8% were seen once. J is TRBJ2-7 and V is TRBV6-5; D unresolved. The TCR was taken from a man aged 18 to 29 who received the YFV17D yellow fever vaccine. Sequencing used PBMCs, either bulk or a sorted T-cell subset (CD4+, CD8+, memory, or dextramer-sorted; not recorded which), obtained on the day of the yellow fever booster vaccination. CDR3: CASSPFPGEQYF. The CDR3 bases are TGTGCCAGCAGTCCCTTCCCTGGCGAGCAGTACTTC.